These 5 T cell receptor beta chains were all obtained from the same sample, sequenced in a study of T cell responses to AZD1222 COVID-19 vaccine. TCRdb keeps only in-frame clones here, not all; method: immunoSEQ multiplex PCR. The table records 140,000 to 150,000 clones, approximately 88% of them present only once. Sequencing used peripheral blood, obtained on day 0 of AZD1222 vaccination. Receptors originate from an adult in good health.

This rearrangement joins TRBV24-1 to TRBJ2-3; maybe TRBD2 (6 bases). This CDR3 is 13 amino acids long. Germline-derived CDR1 and CDR2 are KGHDR and SFDVKD. The germline V and J ends were trimmed by 5 bases and 4 bases, with 9 bases remaining between them. CDR3 region: CATSVPGADTQYF. In DNA, the CDR3 is TGTGCCACCAGTGTACCGGGAGCAGATACGCAGTATTTT.

The V gene is TRBV9, the J gene TRBJ2-1, with D maybe TRBD2 (6 bases). The germline V and J ends were trimmed by 4 bases and 5 bases, with 16 bases remaining between them. The CDR3 spans 15 residues. CDR1 is SGDLS and CDR2 is YYNGEE in the germline V gene. The CDR3 DNA follows: TGTGCCAGCAGCCCCCTAGCGCCTGTGCACAATGAGCAGTTCTTC. It translates to CASSPLAPVHNEQFF.

This sequence joins TRBV7-8 and TRBJ1-5; D is possibly TRBD1 (5 bases). From germline, CDR1 is SGHVS and CDR2 FQNEAQ. This CDR3 region has 15 residues. V shed 6 bases and J shed 4 bases, with 16 bases lying between them. CDR3 sequence (DNA): TGTGCCAGCAGAGAGATCGGGGGACCAAATCAGCCCCAGCATTTT. Translated: CASREIGGPNQPQHF.

This rearrangement joins TRBV12-3 or TRBV12-4 to TRBJ1-2, with D tentatively TRBD1 (5 bases). V was pared by 6 bases and J by 3 bases, with 8 bases between. CDR3 length: 12 residues. The CDR3 nucleotides read TGTGCCAGCAGCCCGGGACACTATGGCTACACCTTC. Its translation: CASSPGHYGYTF.

The genes are TRBV7-2 and TRBJ2-1, with 8 bases matching TRBD2. V shed 5 bases, J shed 7 bases, and the junction held 13 bases outside the gene matches. Germline values: CDR1 SGHTA, CDR2 FQGNSA. The CDR3 consists of 16 residues. The CDR3 sequence is CASSAPGTRGRNEQFF. As DNA, the CDR3 is TGTGCCAGCAGCGCGCCCGGGACTAGGGGGAGGAATGAGCAGTTCTTC.